These 30 T cell receptor beta chains share one sample of origin, sequenced in a study of shared clonotypes between healthy human individuals. Measured with immunoSEQ multiplex PCR; TCRdb has only the in-frame clones, and not every one. The sample includes millions of clones, roughly 93% seen only once; the top ten take about 0.39%. The material sequenced was naive CD4+ T cells from PBMCs. As for subset: CD45RA+ positively selected. These TCRs come from a man between 18 and 29 years old in good health. Some clones in this sample may be carry-over from other donors' samples.

This chain links TRBV25-1 with TRBJ1-3; no reliable D call. V lost 9 bases to trimming and J lost 3 bases, with 9 bases between them. This CDR3 region has 12 residues. The germline V gene has CDR1 MGHDK and CDR2 SYGVNS. The CDR3 sequence: CARLGCGNTIYF. CDR3 DNA sequence: TGTGCCAGGCTGGGCTGTGGAAACACCATATATTTT.

The chain links TRBV6-5 to TRBJ2-3, with D perhaps TRBD2 (5 bases). The CDR3 has 16 amino acids. From germline, CDR1 is MNHEY and CDR2 SVGAGI. Deletions cut 0 bases from V and 3 bases from J, with 13 bases between. In DNA form, the CDR3 reads TGTGCCAGCAGTTACTCAAGCCCGGGGAATACAGATACGCAGTATTTT. Encoded protein: CASSYSSPGNTDTQYF.

The table lists this clone with a count of one. The same CDR3 also results from other DNA sequences found in this sample. The chain links TRBV29-1 to TRBJ2-5, with a possible D match to TRBD2 (6 bases). Per the germline V gene, CDR1 is SQVTM and CDR2 is ANQGSEA. V lost 4 bases to trimming and J lost 5 bases, with 11 bases between them. This CDR3 region has 12 residues. CDR3 nucleotides: TGCAGCGTTGGGAGGGGAAGGGAGACCCAGTACTTC. Translating it yields CSVGRGRETQYF.

A word on this clone: In the same sample, other DNA sequences code for this CDR3. The CDR3 is CASSLQGLNTGELFF. DNA of the CDR3: TGCGCCAGCAGCTTACAAGGACTAAACACCGGGGAGCTGTTTTTT. The chain joins TRBV5-1 to TRBJ2-2, with D perhaps TRBD2 (6 bases). V was trimmed by 2 bases and J by 2 bases, leaving 10 bases between them. The V gene's germline CDR1 is SGHRS and CDR2 YFSETQ. The CDR3 loop spans 15 amino acids.

This clone was picked up one time. The chain employs TRBV6-5 and TRBJ1-1; D is undetermined. V was clipped by 6 bases and J by 2 bases, with 10 bases between them. The V gene's germline CDR1 is MNHEY and CDR2 SVGAGI. The CDR3 has 13 residues. The CDR3 here is CASREKANTEAFF. DNA of the CDR3: TGTGCCAGCAGAGAGAAGGCTAACACTGAAGCTTTCTTT.

This rearrangement joins TRBV27 to TRBJ2-1; 10 nucleotides match TRBD2. Germline V gene data show CDR1 as MNHEY and CDR2 as SMNVEV (reference sequence). The CDR3 is made up of 17 amino acids. J lost 8 bases, V lost 5 bases, and 15 bases had no gene match. CDR3 in amino acids: CASSNTSGRAYPHEQFF. Here the CDR3 DNA reads TGTGCCAGCAGTAATACCAGCGGGAGGGCCTATCCCCATGAGCAGTTCTTC.

The chain has TRBV25-1 and TRBJ1-1; D possibly corresponds to TRBD1 (5 bases). This CDR3 has 13 amino acids. The germline V gene has CDR1 MGHDK and CDR2 SYGVNS. Between the trimmed V and J ends, which lost 7 bases and 2 bases, there was a span of 11 bases. The CDR3 region has the DNA TGTGCCAGCACCCTCAGGGACAACACTGAAGCTTTCTTT. It yields the protein CASTLRDNTEAFF.

The CDR3 here is CASSLVDRGQPQHF. DNA for the CDR3: TGTGCCAGCAGTTTAGTAGACAGGGGGCAGCCCCAGCATTTT. This sequence joins TRBV28 and TRBJ1-5, with 9 bases fitting TRBD1. V lost 2 bases to trimming and J lost 7 bases; unmatched junction nucleotides: 3. The CDR3 has 14 residues. Germline V lookup: CDR1 MDHEN, CDR2 SYDVKM.

The rearrangement joins TRBV5-6 to TRBJ2-3, with 11 bases aligning to TRBD1. The CDR3 loop spans 16 amino acids. Unmatched junction bases numbered 10, after V lost 7 bases and J lost 3 bases. Germline CDR1 reads SGHDT; CDR2 reads YYEEEE. In DNA form, the CDR3 reads TGTGCCAGCCTGAGGGTCGGACAGGGGGCAACAGATACGCAGTATTTT. Encoded protein: CASLRVGQGATDTQYF.

The count of this clone is one. This sample also contains other DNA sequences that code for the same CDR3. The chain joins TRBV18 to TRBJ2-7; tentative D call: TRBD1 (5 bases). The CDR3 is 14 residues long. The germline V and J ends were trimmed by 0 bases and 2 bases, with 8 bases remaining between them. Germline values: CDR1 KGHSH, CDR2 LQKENI. CDR3 amino acids: CASSPPGAPYEQYF. The CDR3, as DNA: TGTGCCAGCTCACCACCAGGGGCCCCCTACGAGCAGTACTTC.

Here the CDR3 DNA reads TGTGCCAGCAGTCAAAGGGACGGAAGAAACTATGGCTACACCTTC. It specifies CASSQRDGRNYGYTF. The genes are TRBV28 and TRBJ1-2; tentatively, D is TRBD1 (5 bases). Trimming took 5 bases from V and 2 from J, leaving 15 bases between them. Germline values: CDR1 MDHEN, CDR2 SYDVKM. The CDR3 spans 15 residues.

CDR3 in amino acids: CASSYRQGASNQPQHF. DNA of the CDR3: TGTGCCAGCAGTTATCGACAGGGGGCAAGCAATCAGCCCCAGCATTTT. This chain uses TRBV6-5 with TRBJ1-5; 10 bases agree with TRBD1. CDR1 and CDR2 (germline): MNHEY, SVGAGI. V gave up 3 bases and J gave up 1 base; unmatched junction bases: 3. The CDR3 spans 16 residues.

The CDR3 sequence: CATGPSGANVLTF. The CDR3 DNA is TGCGCCACCGGACCATCTGGGGCCAACGTCCTGACTTTC. This rearrangement joins TRBV10-1 to TRBJ2-6, with D unresolved. The V and J ends lost 10 bases and 1 base respectively, with 8 bases between them. This CDR3 has 13 amino acids. Germline V gives CDR1 WNHNN, CDR2 SYGVQD (reference sequence).

The chain employs TRBV5-6 and TRBJ2-3; D gene ambiguous. Germline CDR1 reads SGHDT; CDR2 reads YYEEEE. V gave up 0 bases and J gave up 9 bases, with 17 bases separating them. This CDR3 has 15 amino acids. This chain's CDR3 is CASSLGSIRAWTQYF. The CDR3 DNA reads as TGTGCCAGCAGCTTGGGAAGCATTCGGGCCTGGACGCAGTATTTT.

The J gene is TRBJ2-3, the V gene TRBV7-3, with D uncertain. Germline V gives CDR1 SGHTA, CDR2 FQGTGA. V was cut by 2 bases and J by 1 base, with 10 bases left in between. The CDR3 runs to 15 residues. The CDR3 spells CASSLGLVGTDTQYF. Written as DNA, the CDR3 is TGTGCCAGCAGCTTAGGGCTAGTTGGCACAGATACGCAGTATTTT. Full variable domain (rest looked up from reference TRBV7-3 and TRBJ2-3): GAGVSQTPSNKVTEKGKYVELRCDPISGHTALYWYRQSLGQGPEFLIYFQGTGAADDSGLPNDRFFAVRPEGSVSTLKIQRTERGDSAVYLCASSLGLVGTDTQYFGPGTRLTVL.

CDR3 protein: CASSPRSPANSPLHF. CDR3 nucleotide sequence: TGCGCCAGCAGTCCTAGATCCCCGGCTAATTCACCCCTCCACTTT. The rearrangement links TRBV4-3 to TRBJ1-6; D remains ambiguous. This CDR3 is built from 15 residues. Between the trimmed V and J ends, which lost 6 bases and 6 bases, there was a span of 15 bases. CDR1 is LGHNA and CDR2 is YSLEER in the germline V gene.

With respect to this clone: The same CDR3 also results from other DNA sequences found in this sample. CDR3 sequence: CASSLGGPETQYF. Here the CDR3 DNA reads TGCGCCAGCAGCTTGGGAGGGCCGGAGACCCAGTACTTC. V is TRBV5-1 and J is TRBJ2-5, with a possible D match to TRBD2 (5 bases). Germline V CDR1 and CDR2: SGHRS, YFSETQ. CDR3 size: 13 residues. V lost 0 bases, J lost 5 bases, and 8 bases lay in between.

This clone was counted a few times. Within the sample, other DNA sequences also encode this same CDR3. The chain has TRBV6-5 and TRBJ1-1; 7 bases are shared with TRBD1. This CDR3 has 11 residues. V was clipped by 6 bases and J by 7 bases; unmatched bases: 2. CDR1 is MNHEY and CDR2 is SVGAGI in the germline V gene. DNA of the CDR3: TGTGCCAGCAGGCGACAGGGTGAAGCTTTCTTT. It is translated as CASRRQGEAFF.

The chain employs TRBV19 and TRBJ2-7, with 7 nucleotides matching TRBD1. From germline, CDR1 is LNHDA and CDR2 SQIVND (reference sequence). V shed 10 bases and J 1 base; nucleotides not matched to a gene: 10. This CDR3 spans 14 amino acids. The CDR3 DNA reads as TGTGCCACAAGAACAGGGGCCGGATCCTACGAGCAGTACTTC. It translates to CATRTGAGSYEQYF.

V usage is TRBV6-1 and J usage is TRBJ2-7; 11 bases fit TRBD2. J lost 3 bases, V lost 5 bases, and 6 bases had no gene match. CDR3 size: 15 residues. CDR1 and CDR2 from the germline V gene are MNHNS and SASEGT. The CDR3, as DNA: TGTGCCAGCAGTCCCCCGGGACTAGCGGTCTACGAGCAGTACTTC. Protein product: CASSPPGLAVYEQYF.

The chain uses TRBV15 and TRBJ2-1; TRBD1 might be the D (6 bases). The V gene lost 3 bases and the J gene lost 5 bases, with 11 bases spanning the gap. This CDR3 spans 14 amino acids. Germline CDR1 LNHNV, CDR2 YYDKDF (reference sequence). The CDR3 here is CATSRSWDNNEQFF. The DNA of the CDR3 is TGTGCCACCAGCAGGTCTTGGGACAACAATGAGCAGTTCTTC.

J is TRBJ2-7 and V is TRBV14; D possibly corresponds to TRBD2 (6 bases). Germline V gene data show CDR1 as SGHDN and CDR2 as FVKESK. Trimming stripped 1 base from V and 2 bases from J, with 12 bases between. The CDR3 is made up of 15 amino acids. The CDR3 loop reads CASSQVIAGPYEQYF. CDR3 DNA sequence: TGTGCCAGCAGCCAAGTCATCGCGGGACCCTACGAGCAGTACTTC.

Regarding this clone: Other DNA sequences from this sample encode an identical CDR3 as well. This rearrangement joins TRBV28 to TRBJ2-1, with D unclear. Per germline, CDR1 MDHEN and CDR2 SYDVKM. The V end was cut by 3 bases, the J end by 9 bases, with 6 bases between. The CDR3 loop spans 11 amino acids. As DNA, the CDR3 is TGTGCCAGCAGTTTTTCAGGTGAGCAGTTCTTC. This codes for CASSFSGEQFF. Full variable domain (outside the CDR3, taken from reference TRBV28 and TRBJ2-1): DVKVTQSSRYLVKRTGEKVFLECVQDMDHENMFWYRQDPGLGLRLIYFSYDVKMKEKGDIPEGYSVSREKKERFSLILESASTNQTSMYLCASSFSGEQFFGPGTRLTVL.

The chain uses TRBV7-2 and TRBJ2-1, with D tentatively TRBD2 (6 bases). Trimming took 5 bases from V and 8 from J, leaving 10 bases between them. CDR1 SGHTA and CDR2 FQGNSA come from the germline V gene. The CDR3 has 12 amino acids. The CDR3 region is CASSRGVHEQFF. The CDR3 DNA reads TGTGCCAGCAGCCGCGGGGTCCATGAGCAGTTCTTC.

The gene calls are TRBV6-5 and TRBJ2-5, with D perhaps TRBD1 (6 bases). The CDR3 sequence is 15 residues long. Germline values: CDR1 MNHEY, CDR2 SVGAGI. With 4 bases removed from V and 2 bases from J, the gap between germline ends came to 14 bases. The CDR3 sequence is CASSSPSRGQETQYF. CDR3 DNA sequence: TGTGCCAGCAGTTCCCCCAGCAGGGGTCAAGAGACCCAGTACTTC.

The rearrangement links TRBV28 to TRBJ2-6; D gene uncertain. The CDR3 is 17 amino acids. Germline V gene lookup returns CDR1 MDHEN and CDR2 SYDVKM. Trimming left V 5 bases short and J 2 bases short, with 16 bases between. The CDR3 coding sequence is TGTGCCAGCAGTCCTCTAGGCCAGCTTCCTGGGGCCAACGTCCTGACTTTC. It yields the protein CASSPLGQLPGANVLTF.

This chain uses TRBV21-1 with TRBJ1-1. TRBV21-1 is a pseudogene. The CDR3 contains 15 residues. In DNA, the CDR3 is TGTGCCAGCAGCCCCCGGCGGGCAGAGAACACTGAAGCTTTCTTT. It specifies CASSPRRAENTEAFF.

The chain couples TRBV29-1 to TRBJ1-5, with TRBD1 as a possible D gene (6 bases). The CDR3 spans 14 residues. Deletions cut 6 bases from V and 9 bases from J, with 21 bases between. The germline V gene encodes CDR1 SQVTM and CDR2 ANQGSEA. The CDR3 here is CSVVDIPKGGPQHF. The CDR3 bases are TGCAGCGTCGTTGACATCCCAAAAGGGGGGCCCCAGCATTTT.

The chain has TRBV19 and TRBJ1-4; 8 nucleotides agree with TRBD1. V shed 4 bases and J 2 bases; nucleotides not matched to a gene: 6. The CDR3 is made up of 16 amino acids. Germline CDR1 LNHDA, CDR2 SQIVND (reference sequence). The CDR3 sequence is CASSNPGGKTNEKLFF. In DNA form, the CDR3 reads TGTGCCAGTAGTAACCCAGGGGGCAAGACTAATGAAAAACTGTTTTTT.

The chain uses TRBV6-1 and TRBJ1-4; possibly TRBD1 for D (5 bases). V was trimmed by 0 bases and J by 6 bases, leaving 8 bases between them. CDR1 and CDR2 (germline): MNHNS, SASEGT. This CDR3 comprises 14 residues. CDR3: CASSEAWGYEKLFF. The DNA of the CDR3 is TGTGCCAGCAGTGAAGCGTGGGGGTATGAAAAACTGTTTTTT.